The 21 T cell receptor beta chains below all came from one sample that was sequenced in a study of T cells in Graves' hyperthyroidism and ophthalmopathy. TCR beta CDR3 sequences were amplified from RNA transcripts. A first-round RT-PCR of the TCR CDR3 used the HTBI primer set. TCRdb itself ran the multiplex PCR reads through MiXCR, one entry per CDR3 protein. The sample carries about 300,000 distinct CDR3 sequences, 13% recorded once. The sequenced sample consisted of blood. These receptors were obtained from a woman aged 25 to 39 with Graves' hyperthyroidism that later progressed to Graves' ophthalmopathy.

This clonotype was counted only a few times. V gene TRBV6-1 combines with J gene TRBJ1-2; D is undetermined. The CDR3 sequence is 12 residues long. V lost 5 bases, J lost 6 bases, and 10 bases lay in between. The germline gives CDR1 MNHNS, CDR2 SASEGT. The chain's CDR3 is CASSYAGDGYTF. CDR3 coding DNA: TGTGCCAGCAGTTACGCGGGTGATGGCTACACCTTC.

In its sample, this clonotype was seen many times. The chain links TRBV7-3 to TRBJ1-1; D uncertain. The CDR3 extends over 14 amino acids. Trimming removed 0 bases at V and 3 bases at J, with 8 bases between. Germline V gene sequence: CDR1 SGHTA, CDR2 FQGTGA. CDR3 nucleotide sequence: TGTGCCAGCAGCTTAACGGCGGGTTACACTGAAGCTTTCTTT. Its translation is CASSLTAGYTEAFF. Full variable domain (outside the CDR3, taken from reference TRBV7-3 and TRBJ1-1): GAGVSQTPSNKVTEKGKYVELRCDPISGHTALYWYRQSLGQGPEFLIYFQGTGAADDSGLPNDRFFAVRPEGSVSTLKIQRTERGDSAVYLCASSLTAGYTEAFFGQGTRLTVV.

Many counts were recorded for this clonotype. V and J are TRBV20-1 and TRBJ2-7, with 11 bases matching TRBD1. The J segment lost 6 bases and the V segment lost 6 bases, leaving 7 bases of the junction unmatched. Looked up from germline, CDR1 is DFQATT and CDR2 is SNEGSKA (reference sequence). The CDR3 length is 13 residues. CDR3 DNA: TGCAGTGCCCCCCGGACAGGGGGCGGCGAGCAGTACTTC. Translation: CSAPRTGGGEQYF.

The V call is TRBV7-2, the J call TRBJ1-1, with D maybe TRBD1 (5 bases). From germline, CDR1 is SGHTA and CDR2 FQGNSA. The length of the CDR3 is 15 residues. The V gene lost 4 bases and the J gene lost 4 bases, with 16 bases spanning the gap. The DNA of the CDR3 is TGTGCCAGCAGCTCGACAGCGCGGAGGGGCACTGAAGCTTTCTTT. Translation: CASSSTARRGTEAFF.

This clonotype was counted only a few times. The gene calls are TRBV29-1 and TRBJ2-3; D may match TRBD1 or TRBD2 (7 bases each). V was clipped by 4 bases and J by 6 bases, with 23 bases between them. This CDR3 contains 16 residues. The germline V gene encodes CDR1 SQVTM and CDR2 ANQGSEA. The CDR3 loop is CSVGDTGRGHTDTQYF. The CDR3, as DNA: TGCAGCGTTGGGGACACAGGGAGGGGGCACACCGATACGCAGTATTTT.

In this sample, this clonotype turned up many times. The rearrangement links TRBV6-2 or TRBV6-3 to TRBJ2-6, with D unresolved. Germline V lookup: CDR1 MNHEY, CDR2 SVGEGT. The V gene lost 6 bases and the J gene lost 1 base, with 10 bases spanning the gap. The CDR3 runs to 15 residues. DNA of the CDR3: TGTGCCAGCAGCTATCAGGCGTCTGGGGCCAACGTCCTGACTTTC. Amino acids: CASSYQASGANVLTF.

This chain links TRBV6-1 with TRBJ2-7; D remains ambiguous. The ends were cut back, 4 bases at V and 3 bases at J, with 10 bases in the middle. From germline, CDR1 is MNHNS and CDR2 SASEGT. The CDR3 covers 13 residues. The CDR3 DNA reads as TGTGCCAGCAGTGCGCCAGGTTACTACGAGCAGTACTTC. It is translated as CASSAPGYYEQYF.

Ten or more counts support this clonotype. V usage is TRBV12-3 or TRBV12-4 and J usage is TRBJ2-7; TRBD2 agrees at 9 bases. The CDR3 is made up of 13 amino acids. Trimming at V came to 10 bases and at J to 7 bases, leaving 11 bases not matched to a gene. CDR3 sequence: CATAIAGVREQYF. The DNA of the CDR3 is TGTGCCACCGCGATAGCGGGAGTACGTGAGCAGTACTTC.

The table lists this clonotype with many counts. V usage is TRBV10-3 and J usage is TRBJ2-7, with 9 bases lining up with TRBD1. Germline assignment: CDR1 ENHRY and CDR2 SYGVKD. The J segment lost 2 bases and the V segment lost 0 bases, leaving 5 bases of the junction unmatched. This CDR3 is 16 amino acids long. The CDR3, as DNA: TGTGCCATCAGTGAGTCGGGACAGGGAAATACCTACGAGCAGTACTTC. This translates into CAISESGQGNTYEQYF.

In its sample, this clonotype was seen a few times. The CDR3 is CASSRALNYGYTF. CDR3 nucleotide sequence: TGTGCCAGCAGCCGAGCCCTCAACTATGGCTACACCTTC. The V call is TRBV7-9, the J call TRBJ1-2; D gene ambiguous. V shed 5 bases and J shed 2 bases, with 9 bases lying between them. Looked up from germline, CDR1 is SEHNR and CDR2 is FQNEAQ (reference sequence). The CDR3 spans 13 residues.

This clonotype was found many times. The chain is built from TRBV12-3 or TRBV12-4 and TRBJ2-1, with 11 nucleotides matching TRBD2. The length of the CDR3 is 15 residues. V was pared by 4 bases and J by 7 bases, with 6 bases of the junction left unmatched. This CDR3 reads CASSSGLAGLNEQFF. The DNA for the CDR3 is TGTGCCAGCAGTTCCGGACTAGCGGGTTTGAATGAGCAGTTCTTC.

This clonotype was recorded at least ten times. The gene calls are TRBV12-3 or TRBV12-4 and TRBJ1-2; D not resolved. The V end was cut by 3 bases, the J end by 2 bases, with 13 bases between. The CDR3 extends over 15 amino acids. CDR3 in amino acids: CASSFGVGDNYGYTF. The CDR3 coding sequence is TGTGCCAGCAGTTTTGGGGTCGGCGACAACTATGGCTACACCTTC.

This clonotype has ten or more counts. CDR3 sequence reads: CSARGPSGPTDTQYF. Here the CDR3 DNA reads TGCAGTGCTAGAGGGCCTAGCGGACCCACAGATACGCAGTATTTT. The genes are TRBV20-1 and TRBJ2-3, with 7 bases identical to TRBD2. This CDR3 is built from 15 residues. The germline gives CDR1 DFQATT, CDR2 SNEGSKA (reference sequence). The junction had 6 bases not matched to a gene; V was cut back by 1 base and J by 2 bases.

This clonotype has a count of ten or more. J is TRBJ1-6 and V is TRBV6-1, with D possibly TRBD1 on 5 matching bases. The germline V gene has CDR1 MNHNS and CDR2 SASEGT. CDR3 size: 14 residues. Trimming left V 7 bases short and J 5 bases short, with 12 bases between. The CDR3 DNA sequence: TGTGCCAGCAAGATGGGACTCAATAATTCACCCCTCCACTTT. As protein: CASKMGLNNSPLHF.

This clonotype was counted ten times or more. The chain couples TRBV6-2 or TRBV6-3 to TRBJ2-7, with D perhaps TRBD2 (5 bases). This CDR3 spans 13 amino acids. Germline CDR1 MNHEY, CDR2 SVGEGT. Trimming stripped 2 bases from V and 4 bases from J, with 9 bases between. CDR3 DNA: TGTGCCAGCAGTTACGGACGGGATTACGAGCAGTACTTC. Translating gives CASSYGRDYEQYF.

CDR3 nucleotide sequence: TGCGCCAGCAGCACGACGGGGAGCTCCTACAATGAGCAGTTCTTC. Translated, it gives CASSTTGSSYNEQFF. This chain connects TRBV4-3 to TRBJ2-1; the D gene is possibly TRBD2 (5 bases). The V gene's germline CDR1 is LGHNA and CDR2 YSLEER. Trimming shortened V by 5 bases and J by 0 bases, and 11 bases separated the two germline ends. The CDR3 runs 15 residues.

The chain joins TRBV7-9 to TRBJ2-1; weak D call: TRBD2 (6 bases). V was shortened by 6 bases and J by 4 bases, with 16 bases between the two germline ends. Per germline, CDR1 SEHNR and CDR2 FQNEAQ (reference sequence). The CDR3 length is 15 residues. CDR3: CASRPWAGRYNEQFF. CDR3 DNA sequence: TGTGCCAGCAGGCCCTGGGCGGGGAGGTACAATGAGCAGTTCTTC. Full variable domain (outside the CDR3, taken from reference TRBV7-9 and TRBJ2-1): DTGVSQNPRHKITKRGQNVTFRCDPISEHNRLYWYRQTLGQGPEFLTYFQNEAQLEKSRLLSDRFSAERPKGSFSTLEIQRTEQGDSAMYLCASRPWAGRYNEQFFGPGTRLTVL.

This clonotype has ten or more counts. The genes are TRBV18 and TRBJ2-5; D gene ambiguous. Per the germline V gene, CDR1 is KGHSH and CDR2 is LQKENI. Deletions cut 2 bases from V and 5 bases from J, with 6 bases between. The CDR3 is 12 residues long. The CDR3 DNA follows: TGTGCCAGCTCACCAGCCCGGGAGACCCAGTACTTC. Residues: CASSPARETQYF.

The chain carries TRBV28 and TRBJ2-5, with 10 bases that match TRBD1. The CDR3 runs to 17 residues. Trimming took 2 bases from V and 5 from J; bases not matched to a gene: 11. CDR1 and CDR2 (germline): MDHEN, SYDVKM. CDR3 sequence (DNA): TGTGCCAGCAGTTTAGTGTTCGGGACAGGGGCGGGGGAGACCCAGTACTTC. Protein sequence: CASSLVFGTGAGETQYF. The full variable domain, rest sourced from reference TRBV28 and TRBJ2-5, is DVKVTQSSRYLVKRTGEKVFLECVQDMDHENMFWYRQDPGLGLRLIYFSYDVKMKEKGDIPEGYSVSREKKERFSLILESASTNQTSMYLCASSLVFGTGAGETQYFGPGTRLLVL.

This clonotype was detected many times. V gene TRBV28 combines with J gene TRBJ1-1; D unresolved. CDR1 is MDHEN and CDR2 is SYDVKM in the germline V gene. The CDR3 spans 13 residues. V lost 6 bases, J lost 0 bases, and 8 bases lay in between. CDR3 nucleotides: TGTGCCAGCAGACCACCAGTGAACACTGAAGCTTTCTTT. This translates into CASRPPVNTEAFF.

This clonotype was counted ten times or more. V usage is TRBV6-2 or TRBV6-3 and J usage is TRBJ1-5; D possibly corresponds to TRBD1 (6 bases). CDR3 size: 16 residues. The germline V and J ends were trimmed by 6 bases and 1 base, with 16 bases remaining between them. From germline, CDR1 is MNHEY and CDR2 SVGEGT. The CDR3 region is CASSRTGRWSNQPQHF. Here the CDR3 DNA reads TGTGCCAGCAGCCGAACAGGGAGATGGAGCAATCAGCCCCAGCATTTT.